A single sample gave rise to the 18 T cell receptor beta chains below, sequenced in a study of blood T cell repertoires in COVID-19 (dated by TCRdb to 2020 to 2021). Receptors were amplified or captured by the immunoSEQ multiplex PCR assay. TCRdb stores this immuneACCESS table with in-frame sequences only. Part of the clones is absent; in the studies checked, under half of the shortfall reflects unresolved V genes, and no reason is known for the rest. The sample table records fewer than 350,000 clones; about nine tenths of these occur just once. Less than 5% of the sample goes to the ten largest clones. The sample consisted of peripheral blood. The receptors come from a woman aged 55-70 years with COVID-19, enrolled during active disease.

There are a few counts of this clone. The chain recombines TRBV7-9 with TRBJ1-1, with D perhaps matching TRBD1 (5 bases). CDR1 and CDR2 from the germline V gene are SEHNR and FQNEAQ (reference sequence). The CDR3 runs 13 residues. Trimming removed 6 bases from V and 1 base from J, with 9 bases in between. The CDR3 DNA reads TGTGCCAGCAGTATCCAGGGGAACACTGAAGCTTTCTTT. This sequence encodes CASSIQGNTEAFF.

The chain combines TRBV19 with TRBJ2-1; TRBD2 matches 7 bases. The CDR3 spans 15 residues. V lost 4 bases and J lost 1; bases outside the gene matches: 4. Germline assignment: CDR1 LNHDA and CDR2 SQIVND (reference sequence). This CDR3 is CASSRLAASYNEQFF. The CDR3 bases are TGTGCCAGTAGTAGGCTAGCGGCGTCCTACAATGAGCAGTTCTTC.

The chain employs TRBV10-3 and TRBJ1-2; D call uncertain. This CDR3 comprises 13 residues. V was shortened by 6 bases and J by 6 bases, with 14 bases between the two germline ends. CDR1 is ENHRY and CDR2 is SYGVKD in the germline V gene. The CDR3 region is CAISARVEDGYTF. Here the CDR3 DNA reads TGTGCCATCAGCGCCCGGGTGGAGGATGGCTACACCTTC.

The chain couples TRBV30 to TRBJ1-1; 11 bases map to TRBD1. V was clipped by 0 bases and J by 4 bases; unmatched bases: 7. The CDR3 spans 16 residues. Germline-derived CDR1 and CDR2 are GTSNPN and SVGIG (reference sequence). This chain's CDR3 is CAWSVASGTGGTEAFF. For the CDR3, the DNA is TGTGCCTGGAGTGTCGCCTCGGGGACAGGGGGCACTGAAGCTTTCTTT.

The chain recombines TRBV21-1 with TRBJ1-5; the table calls TRBD1, which could not be checked here. TRBV21-1 is listed as a pseudogene. The CDR3 covers 16 residues. CDR3: CASSSLGTGLNQPQHF. Written as DNA, the CDR3 is TGTGCCAGCAGCAGCCTAGGGACAGGCCTCAATCAGCCCCAGCATTTT.

This chain uses TRBV24-1 with TRBJ1-2; D remains unclear. Germline-derived CDR1 and CDR2 are KGHDR and SFDVKD. Trimming left V 4 bases short and J 5 bases short, with 7 bases between. The CDR3 runs 12 residues. The CDR3 DNA reads as TGTGCCACCAGTGACCCCGGTTATGGCTACACCTTC. Translating gives CATSDPGYGYTF.

The chain is built from TRBV2 and TRBJ1-2; possible D gene TRBD1, 6 bases. V lost 4 bases and J 4 bases, leaving 10 bases between the germline ends. The CDR3 consists of 13 residues. The germline V gene encodes CDR1 SNHLY and CDR2 FYNNEI. The CDR3 nucleotides read TGTGCCAGCAGTGGGGTGACAGGCTATGGCTACACCTTC. It specifies CASSGVTGYGYTF.

The chain couples TRBV11-1 to TRBJ1-1; 8 bases are shared with TRBD1. Germline V gene data show CDR1 as SGHAT and CDR2 as FQDESV (reference sequence). With 4 bases clipped from V and 7 bases from J, the junction kept 5 bases outside the gene matches. The CDR3 loop spans 13 amino acids. The CDR3 reads CASSSGGAVEAFF. In DNA form, the CDR3 reads TGTGCCAGCAGCTCAGGGGGCGCGGTTGAAGCTTTCTTT.

This chain links TRBV19 with TRBJ2-2; D gene unclear. Germline V CDR1 and CDR2: LNHDA, SQIVND (reference sequence). Trimming removed 5 bases from V and 1 base from J, with 8 bases in between. This CDR3 is built from 14 residues. This CDR3 reads CASSEQLNTGELFF. The CDR3 DNA is TGTGCCAGTAGTGAACAGCTGAACACCGGGGAGCTGTTTTTT. Supplemented by reference TRBV19 and TRBJ2-2, the full variable domain reads DGGITQSPKYLFRKEGQNVTLSCEQNLNHDAMYWYRQDPGQGLRLIYYSQIVNDFQKGDIAEGYSVSREKKESFPLTVTSAQKNPTAFYLCASSEQLNTGELFFGEGSRLTVL.

This rearrangement joins TRBV6-4 to TRBJ1-1; D may be TRBD1 (6 bases). V was shortened by 4 bases and J by 6 bases, with 15 bases between the two germline ends. This CDR3 is built from 14 residues. Per germline, CDR1 MRHNA and CDR2 SNTAGT. CDR3 in DNA: TGTGCCAGCAGTGGCACAGGGAGTATTGCTGAAGCTTTCTTT. Residues: CASSGTGSIAEAFF.

This chain links TRBV2 with TRBJ2-7, with TRBD1 as a possible D gene (7 bases). V gave up 7 bases and J gave up 4 bases, with 17 bases separating them. The V gene's germline CDR1 is SNHLY and CDR2 FYNNEI. The length of the CDR3 is 14 residues. The CDR3 nucleotides are TGTGCCAGCAATAAGGAGACAGGGAGGTACGAGCAGTACTTC. Encoded protein: CASNKETGRYEQYF.

The chain joins TRBV3-1 (or the pseudogene TRBV3-2) to TRBJ1-5; no clear D. Germline CDR1 is LGHDT and CDR2 is YNNKEL (reference sequence). CDR3 size: 12 residues. V lost 1 base, J lost 5 bases, and 3 bases lay in between. CDR3 sequence: CASSQGDQPQHF. In DNA, the CDR3 is TGTGCCAGCAGCCAAGGCGATCAGCCCCAGCATTTT.

This clone was detected a few times. Other DNA sequences from this sample encode an identical CDR3 as well. The chain combines TRBV5-1 with TRBJ1-4; D gene unclear. The CDR3 length is 14 residues. Germline CDR1 is SGHRS and CDR2 is YFSETQ. V lost 0 bases to trimming and J lost 8 bases, with 11 bases between them. The CDR3 nucleotides are TGCGCCAGCAGCTTGGGCCCCGGCGGAGAAAAACTGTTTTTT. Residues: CASSLGPGGEKLFF.

This chain uses TRBV18 with TRBJ1-1; 7 bases fit TRBD1. The CDR3 is 13 residues long. Germline V lookup: CDR1 KGHSH, CDR2 LQKENI. With V trimmed by 3 bases and J by 7 bases, 5 bases remained unmatched. The CDR3 reads CASSPRGQNEAFF. CDR3 sequence (DNA): TGTGCCAGCTCACCGAGGGGGCAGAATGAAGCTTTCTTT. The whole variable domain, filled in from reference TRBV18 and TRBJ1-1, reads NAGVMQNPRHLVRRRGQEARLRCSPMKGHSHVYWYRQLPEEGLKFMVYLQKENIIDESGMPKERFSAEFPKEGPSILRIQQVVRGDSAAYFCASSPRGQNEAFFGQGTRLTVV.

V gene TRBV19 combines with J gene TRBJ1-4, with a possible D match to TRBD1 (5 bases). CDR1 is LNHDA, CDR2 SQIVND, per germline (reference sequence). Trimming removed 5 bases at V and 5 bases at J, with 15 bases between. This CDR3 comprises 15 residues. The CDR3 loop is CASSSPGGVNEKLFF. CDR3 DNA sequence: TGTGCCAGTAGTTCCCCGGGAGGGGTAAATGAAAAACTGTTTTTT.

The V and J genes are TRBV6-5 and TRBJ1-6; the match to TRBD1 covers 7 bases. CDR3 length equals 14 residues. Germline CDR1 and CDR2: MNHEY and SVGAGI. V shed 7 bases, J shed 5 bases, and the junction held 5 bases outside the gene matches. As DNA, the CDR3 is TGTGCCAGCACTCAGGGACAGCATAATTCACCCCTCCACTTT. Amino acid sequence: CASTQGQHNSPLHF.

The chain links TRBV27 to TRBJ1-5; TRBD1 might be the D (5 bases). The germline V and J ends were trimmed by 4 bases and 2 bases, with 12 bases remaining between them. Germline V CDR1 and CDR2: MNHEY, SMNVEV (reference sequence). The CDR3 covers 15 residues. The CDR3 loop is CASSSRVSGNQPQHF. The CDR3 bases are TGTGCCAGCAGTTCCAGGGTTAGTGGCAATCAGCCCCAGCATTTT.

This chain connects TRBV6-1 to TRBJ1-1; D is unclear. V was clipped by 2 bases and J by 1 base, with 5 bases between them. The CDR3 has 13 residues. Per germline, CDR1 MNHNS and CDR2 SASEGT. CDR3 DNA sequence: TGTGCCAGCAGTGAACGGAGGAACACTGAAGCTTTCTTT. Translation gives CASSERRNTEAFF.